What follows are 22 T cell receptor beta chains derived from one specimen sequenced in a study of blood T cell repertoires in COVID-19. Clones were sequenced by immunoSEQ multiplex PCR, and TCRdb holds only the in-frame ones, with some missing. The sample has under 200,000 clones, approximately 82% seen once. Material: PBMCs or T cells enriched from blood (not recorded which). The source is a woman between 50 and 59 years old in a cohort exposed to, infected with or recovered from COVID-19 (not recorded which).

V is TRBV6-6 and J is TRBJ2-1, with 9 bases fitting TRBD2. Germline V lookup: CDR1 MNHNY, CDR2 SVGAGI (reference sequence). V gave up 5 bases and J gave up 9 bases; unmatched junction bases: 11. The CDR3 has 15 residues. CDR3 region: CASSNEAGGSIEQFF. As DNA, the CDR3 is TGTGCCAGCAGTAACGAAGCGGGGGGCTCGATTGAGCAGTTCTTC.

This clone was recorded only once. CDR3 coding DNA: TGCAGTGCTATTTCAGGGGACGGCTACACCTTC. As protein: CSAISGDGYTF. The chain is built from TRBV20-1 and TRBJ1-2; the D gene is possibly TRBD1 (6 bases). Per germline, CDR1 DFQATT and CDR2 SNEGSKA (reference sequence). The CDR3 extends over 11 amino acids. The V gene lost 4 bases and the J gene lost 8 bases, with 11 bases spanning the gap.

V gene TRBV7-9 combines with J gene TRBJ1-2; D is undetermined. Trimming pared 5 bases from V and 4 bases from J, leaving 8 bases between. Germline lookup yields CDR1 SEHNR and CDR2 FQNEAQ (reference sequence). CDR3 length equals 12 residues. CDR3 nucleotide sequence: TGTGCCAGCAGCGAGGTTAGCTATGGCTACACCTTC. The encoded protein is CASSEVSYGYTF.

The table lists this clone with a few counts. J is TRBJ1-3 and V is TRBV19, with D possibly being TRBD1 (6 bases). CDR3 length equals 15 residues. Trimming took 5 bases from V and 6 from J, leaving 17 bases between them. Germline V gene lookup returns CDR1 LNHDA and CDR2 SQIVND (reference sequence). CDR3: CASSLLQGSKNTIYF. The CDR3 nucleotides are TGTGCCAGTAGTCTACTACAGGGTTCGAAAAACACCATATATTTT.

The gene calls are TRBV20-1 and TRBJ1-1; D is undetermined. Trimming stripped 6 bases from V and 12 bases from J, with 17 bases between. This CDR3 contains 11 residues. CDR1 and CDR2 (germline): DFQATT, SNEGSKA (reference sequence). The CDR3, as DNA: TGCAGTGCCCCAACTAAGGCTGGGTCTTTCTTT. Translation: CSAPTKAGSFF.

J is TRBJ2-5 and V is TRBV6-5, with 8 bases identical to TRBD2. Germline V gene lookup returns CDR1 MNHEY and CDR2 SVGAGI. The ends lost 2 bases at V and 4 bases at J; junction bases unmatched: 9. The CDR3 has 16 residues. CDR3 coding DNA: TGTGCCAGCAGTTACCGCGGCGGAAGCGGGGGAGAGACCCAGTACTTC. It is translated as CASSYRGGSGGETQYF.

The CDR3 loop is CASSPGGRGARGYTF. The CDR3 DNA reads TGTGCCAGCAGCCCGGGAGGGAGAGGGGCTAGAGGCTACACCTTC. This chain links TRBV9 with TRBJ1-2; D is perhaps TRBD1 (5 bases). This CDR3 is built from 15 residues. Germline V gene lookup returns CDR1 SGDLS and CDR2 YYNGEE. V lost 4 bases and J lost 8, with 21 bases in between.

The V and J genes are TRBV28 and TRBJ2-7, with D perhaps matching TRBD1 (6 bases). The germline V gene has CDR1 MDHEN and CDR2 SYDVKM. Trimming left V 6 bases short and J 3 bases short, with 18 bases between. The CDR3 is 15 amino acids. The CDR3 DNA reads as TGTGCCAGCAGACCCACACCGGGACACGTCTACGAGCAGTACTTC. Its translation is CASRPTPGHVYEQYF.

The V gene is TRBV29-1, the J gene TRBJ2-5; the match to TRBD2 covers 8 bases. V was clipped by 5 bases and J by 1 base; unmatched bases: 6. Per germline, CDR1 SQVTM and CDR2 ANQGSEA. This CDR3 has 14 amino acids. CDR3: CSVQAGGGQETQYF. Here the CDR3 DNA reads TGCAGCGTTCAGGCGGGAGGAGGCCAAGAGACCCAGTACTTC.

The V call is TRBV30, the J call TRBJ2-1, with D maybe TRBD1 (6 bases). The CDR3 is made up of 15 amino acids. CDR1 is GTSNPN and CDR2 is SVGIG in the germline V gene (reference sequence). Trimming stripped 0 bases from V and 1 base from J, with 10 bases between. Here the CDR3 DNA reads TGTGCCTGGAGTGTAGGGGGAGCTTCCTACAATGAGCAGTTCTTC. Its protein is CAWSVGGASYNEQFF.

The chain combines TRBV28 with TRBJ1-1, with D perhaps TRBD1 (5 bases). The CDR3 covers 17 residues. Trimming cost V 3 bases and J 0 bases, with 17 bases left between them. The germline V gene has CDR1 MDHEN and CDR2 SYDVKM. The CDR3 reads CASSFRGTLAMNTEAFF. CDR3 in DNA: TGTGCCAGCAGTTTCCGGGGGACCCTAGCCATGAACACTGAAGCTTTCTTT.

The CDR3 is CATSDNHWETQYF. CDR3 in DNA: TGTGCCACCAGTGATAACCACTGGGAGACCCAGTACTTC. The V and J genes are TRBV24-1 and TRBJ2-5; the D is unclear. Germline-derived CDR1 and CDR2 are KGHDR and SFDVKD. CDR3 length: 13 amino acids. Trimming cost V 3 bases and J 5 bases, with 9 bases left between them.

The CDR3 spells CASSFRRGGSYEQYF. The CDR3 nucleotides are TGTGCCAGCAGTTTTCGGCGGGGGGGCTCCTACGAGCAGTACTTC. This chain links TRBV27 with TRBJ2-7, with 9 bases lining up with TRBD2. Germline loops: CDR1 MNHEY, CDR2 SMNVEV (reference sequence). CDR3 length equals 15 residues. The V and J ends lost 3 bases and 0 bases, in that order; junction bases with no gene match: 3.

The J gene is TRBJ2-2, the V gene TRBV11-2, with 7 bases aligning to TRBD2. This CDR3 has 14 residues. The V gene end was trimmed by 11 bases and the J gene end by 4 bases; junction bases not matched to a gene: 10. Germline V gene sequence: CDR1 SGHAT, CDR2 FQNNGV. This CDR3 reads CASKAGAGTGELFF. CDR3 nucleotide sequence: TGTGCCTCCAAGGCGGGAGCGGGCACCGGGGAGCTGTTTTTT.

Only a few counts were recorded for this clone. The chain couples TRBV10-1 to TRBJ1-1; possibly TRBD1 for D (5 bases). V dropped 5 bases and J dropped 1 base, with 11 bases sitting between them. The length of the CDR3 is 14 residues. Germline assignment: CDR1 WNHNN and CDR2 SYGVQD (reference sequence). The DNA of the CDR3 is TGCGCCAGCAGTAATATCCAGGGGAACACTGAAGCTTTCTTT. Encoded protein: CASSNIQGNTEAFF.

The chain carries TRBV13 and TRBJ2-2; D not resolved. The CDR3 contains 12 residues. V dropped 3 bases and J dropped 6 bases, with 5 bases sitting between them. Per germline, CDR1 PRHDT and CDR2 FYEKMQ (reference sequence). In DNA, the CDR3 is TGTGCCAGCAGCTTCTCCCCCGGGGAGCTGTTTTTT. As protein: CASSFSPGELFF.

V and J are TRBV6-5 and TRBJ2-7, with 9 bases lining up with TRBD1. CDR1 is MNHEY, CDR2 SVGAGI, per germline. The CDR3 runs to 15 residues. V gave up 6 bases and J gave up 1 base; unmatched junction bases: 7. CDR3 coding DNA: TGTGCCAGCAGACCCCCGGGACAGGGATCCTACGAGCAGTACTTC. Encoded protein: CASRPPGQGSYEQYF.

The J gene is TRBJ2-3, the V gene TRBV28, with a tentative D call TRBD1 (6 bases). From germline, CDR1 is MDHEN and CDR2 SYDVKM. This CDR3 has 18 amino acids. Deletions cut 2 bases from V and 0 bases from J, with 18 bases between. CDR3 loop: CASSLGGSGTASTDTQYF. CDR3 bases: TGTGCCAGCAGTTTAGGGGGCTCCGGGACGGCCAGCACAGATACGCAGTATTTT.

The chain has TRBV6-1 and TRBJ2-5; 9 bases are a match to TRBD1. V lost 4 bases and J lost 2; bases outside the gene matches: 8. There are 16 residues in the CDR3. Germline V lookup: CDR1 MNHNS, CDR2 SASEGT. CDR3 in amino acids: CASSAAGTGRQETQYF. CDR3 nucleotides: TGTGCCAGCAGTGCCGCCGGGACAGGGAGACAAGAGACCCAGTACTTC.

The CDR3, as DNA: TGCGCCAGCAGCCAGAGTTCCGCGGGGGACCTAGCCAAAAACATTCAGTACTTC. It specifies CASSQSSAGDLAKNIQYF. The genes are TRBV4-1 and TRBJ2-4, with 7 nucleotides matching TRBD2. V shed 3 bases, J shed 0 bases, and the junction held 11 bases outside the gene matches. This CDR3 has 18 residues. Germline V gives CDR1 MGHRA, CDR2 YSYEKL.

The chain couples TRBV30 to TRBJ1-6; 7 nucleotides match TRBD1. The length of the CDR3 is 14 residues. With V trimmed by 0 bases and J by 10 bases, 6 bases remained unmatched. Germline lookup yields CDR1 GTSNPN and CDR2 SVGIG (reference sequence). As DNA, the CDR3 is TGTGCCTGGAGTGTAGACAGGGATAGGTCACCCCTCCACTTT. Residues: CAWSVDRDRSPLHF.

This chain connects TRBV19 to TRBJ2-1; 11 nucleotides line up with TRBD2. Germline-derived CDR1 and CDR2 are LNHDA and SQIVND (reference sequence). The CDR3 contains 18 residues. Trimming cost V 2 bases and J 7 bases; bases outside gene matches: 13. CDR3: CASSIPPVTSGSANEQFF. The CDR3 DNA sequence: TGTGCCAGTAGTATACCCCCCGTTACTAGCGGGAGTGCAAATGAGCAGTTCTTC.